A selection of T cell receptor beta chains follows, all from one sample in a study of cytomegalovirus exposure and HLA in healthy donors. Assay: immunoSEQ multiplex PCR; the TCRdb copy retains only in-frame clones and omits some. Found here are around 120,000 clones, roughly 80% of them singletons; the top ten hold approximately 31%. The sequenced sample was PBMCs. Receptors originate from a man aged 60-69 years in good health and CMV-seropositive. Each CDR3 is given with its conserved first and last residue. The D gene is left open where the match is weak. Only some rows state a clone size, as once, few, many or a class for expanded clones.

V,J,size,D,CDR3,DNA
TRBV11-2,TRBJ2-7,-,-,CASSFHRSEQYF,TGTGCCAGCAGCTTTCACAGGTCCGAGCAGTACTTC
TRBV5-1,TRBJ1-1,few,-,CASSSLTDTEAFF,TGCGCCAGCAGCTCCCTGACAGACACTGAAGCTTTCTTT
TRBV5-6,TRBJ2-4,-,-,CASSSQGIAKNIQYF,TGTGCCAGCAGTTCTCAGGGTATAGCCAAAAACATTCAGTACTTC
TRBV5-1,TRBJ1-1,-,-,CASSQSGGLNTEAFF,TGCGCCAGCAGCCAATCGGGAGGGTTAAACACTGAAGCTTTCTTT
TRBV7-6,TRBJ1-2,few,-,CASSLEGDYGYTF,TGTGCCAGCAGCTTAGAGGGGGACTATGGCTACACCTTC
TRBV19,TRBJ2-7,-,TRBD2,CASSIGSASGFSYEQYF,TGTGCCAGTAGTATTGGATCGGCTAGCGGGTTCTCCTACGAGCAGTACTTC
TRBV19,TRBJ1-1,-,-,CASTGGHTEAFF,TGTGCCAGTACGGGGGGTCACACTGAAGCTTTCTTT
TRBV29-1,TRBJ2-7,-,-,CSVEGLADTYEQYF,TGCAGCGTTGAGGGTTTGGCAGACACCTACGAGCAGTACTTC
TRBV27,TRBJ2-7,once,-,CASSLLGANEQYF,TGTGCCAGCAGTTTATTGGGGGCCAACGAGCAGTACTTC
TRBV7-9,TRBJ1-4,-,-,CASSPPTVRKLFF,TGTGCCAGCAGCCCTCCGACAGTGCGGAAACTGTTTTTT
TRBV7-6,TRBJ1-1,-,-,CASSSQGPTEAFF,TGTGCCAGCAGTTCACAGGGCCCCACTGAAGCTTTCTTT
TRBV2,TRBJ2-7,few,-,CASSDWRPGTRQYF,TGTGCCAGCAGTGATTGGAGGCCAGGTACGAGGCAGTACTTC
TRBV5-1,TRBJ1-3,-,-,CASSLEPYSSGNTIYF,TGCGCCAGCAGCTTAGAACCGTATAGCTCTGGAAACACCATATATTTT
TRBV5-1,TRBJ1-5,few,-,CASSLDSFSNQPQHF,TGCGCCAGCAGCTTGGACAGCTTTAGCAATCAGCCCCAGCATTTT
TRBV27,TRBJ2-7,-,TRBD1,CASSPGGGMGREQYF,TGTGCCAGCAGTCCAGGGGGCGGGATGGGGCGCGAGCAGTACTTC
TRBV6-1,TRBJ1-6,-,-,CAERGQGFLSPLHF,TGTGCCGAGCGGGGGCAGGGCTTTCTCTCACCCCTCCACTTT
TRBV2,TRBJ1-2,-,-,CASSEAAPSNYGYTF,TGTGCCAGCAGTGAAGCAGCACCTTCTAACTATGGCTACACCTTC
TRBV6-5,TRBJ2-7,-,-,CASSKQGRDEQYF,TGTGCCAGCAGTAAACAGGGACGGGACGAGCAGTACTTC
TRBV5-1,TRBJ1-2,-,TRBD1,CASSVAGQNYGYTF,TGCGCCAGCAGCGTGGCGGGACAGAACTATGGCTACACCTTC
TRBV11-2,TRBJ2-3,-,TRBD2,CASSRMGASGGASTDTQYF,TGTGCCAGCAGCCGTATGGGGGCTAGCGGGGGGGCGAGCACAGATACGCAGTATTTT
TRBV11-2,TRBJ1-6,-,TRBD1,CASSPRTGQSPLHF,TGTGCCAGCAGCCCACGGACAGGGCAATCACCCCTCCACTTT
TRBV5-5,TRBJ2-2,-,-,CASSFRGATGELFF,TGTGCCAGCAGCTTCAGGGGGGCGACCGGGGAGCTGTTTTTT
TRBV28,TRBJ1-5,-,TRBD1,CASGRGQGAFNQPQHF,TGTGCCAGCGGAAGGGGACAGGGGGCTTTCAATCAGCCCCAGCATTTT
TRBV5-1,TRBJ2-7,once,-,CASTLDPGVDEQYF,TGCGCCAGCACCCTTGACCCAGGGGTCGACGAGCAGTACTTC
TRBV7-3,TRBJ2-7,-,TRBD2,CASSSPGRILAGGGPYEQYF,TGTGCCAGCAGCTCGCCGGGTAGGATACTAGCGGGAGGGGGGCCCTACGAGCAGTACTTC
TRBV9,TRBJ2-2,-,TRBD1,CASSVRDSKGYGGELFF,TGTGCCAGCAGCGTCCGGGACAGCAAAGGGTATGGCGGGGAGCTGTTTTTT
TRBV15,TRBJ2-2,-,TRBD1,CATSGQGAGELFF,TGTGCCACCAGCGGTCAGGGGGCCGGGGAGCTGTTTTTT
TRBV7-9,TRBJ1-1,-,TRBD1,CAGQGAVTEAFF,TGTGCCGGCCAGGGGGCCGTCACTGAAGCTTTCTTT
TRBV19,TRBJ1-1,-,-,CASSPDRQRNTEAFF,TGTGCCAGTAGCCCCGACAGGCAAAGGAACACTGAAGCTTTCTTT
TRBV2,TRBJ2-3,-,TRBD1,CASRPDRVQSDTQYF,TGTGCCAGCAGGCCGGACAGGGTGCAATCAGATACGCAGTATTTT
TRBV13,TRBJ2-5,-,TRBD2,CASSLLAGEGQETQYF,TGTGCCAGCAGCTTGCTAGCGGGAGAGGGGCAAGAGACCCAGTACTTC
TRBV27,TRBJ1-2,-,-,CASNPGSPGNYGYTF,TGTGCCAGCAACCCCGGTTCCCCAGGGAACTATGGCTACACCTTC
TRBV15,TRBJ2-7,-,TRBD2,CATSRPPGLASSYEQYF,TGTGCCACCAGCAGACCCCCGGGACTAGCGAGTTCCTACGAGCAGTACTTC
TRBV7-2,TRBJ1-2,few,-,CASSRSRDNLGGGYTF,TGTGCCAGCAGCCGTAGCCGGGACAACCTCGGCGGTGGCTACACCTTC
TRBV9,TRBJ2-3,-,TRBD2,CASSERGVPTDTQYF,TGTGCCAGCAGCGAGCGGGGGGTCCCCACAGATACGCAGTATTTT
TRBV7-3,TRBJ1-5,-,TRBD1,CASTQTGSNQPQHF,TGTGCCAGCACCCAGACAGGGAGCAATCAGCCCCAGCATTTT
TRBV5-6,TRBJ2-1,-,TRBD2,CASSPWTSGRFHEQFF,TGTGCCAGCAGCCCCTGGACTAGCGGGAGGTTCCATGAGCAGTTCTTC
TRBV5-1,TRBJ1-2,-,-,CASSSSGKGLYGYTF,TGCGCCAGCAGCTCTAGCGGAAAGGGGCTCTATGGCTACACCTTC
TRBV19,TRBJ2-3,-,-,CASSPLQGWATDTQYF,TGTGCCAGTAGTCCTCTCCAGGGATGGGCCACAGATACGCAGTATTTT
TRBV5-1,TRBJ2-3,-,-,CASSPTGVPSTDTQYF,TGCGCCAGCAGCCCGACGGGGGTCCCTAGCACAGATACGCAGTATTTT